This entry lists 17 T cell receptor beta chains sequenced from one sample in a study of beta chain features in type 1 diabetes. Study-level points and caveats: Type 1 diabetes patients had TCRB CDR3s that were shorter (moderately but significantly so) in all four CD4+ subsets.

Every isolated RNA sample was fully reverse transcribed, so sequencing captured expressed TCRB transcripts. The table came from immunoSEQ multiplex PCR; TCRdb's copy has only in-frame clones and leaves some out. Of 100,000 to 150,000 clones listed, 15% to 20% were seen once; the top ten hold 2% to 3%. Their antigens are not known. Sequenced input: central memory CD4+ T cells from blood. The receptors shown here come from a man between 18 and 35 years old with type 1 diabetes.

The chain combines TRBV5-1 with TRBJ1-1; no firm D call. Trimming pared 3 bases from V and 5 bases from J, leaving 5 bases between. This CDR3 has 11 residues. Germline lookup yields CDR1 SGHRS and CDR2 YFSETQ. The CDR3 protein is CASSSSTEAFF. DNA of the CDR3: TGCGCCAGCAGCTCCTCGACTGAAGCTTTCTTT.

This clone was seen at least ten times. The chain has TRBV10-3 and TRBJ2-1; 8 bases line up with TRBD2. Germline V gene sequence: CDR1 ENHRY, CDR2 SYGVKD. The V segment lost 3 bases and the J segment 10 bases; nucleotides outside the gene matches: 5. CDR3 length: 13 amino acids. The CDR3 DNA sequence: TGTGCCATCAGTGATATCACTAGCGGAGAGCAGTTCTTC. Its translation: CAISDITSGEQFF.

This CDR3 reads CASSLERGNEQFF. The CDR3, as DNA: TGCGCCAGCAGCTTGGAAAGGGGAAATGAGCAGTTCTTC. The V gene is TRBV5-1, the J gene TRBJ2-1; D is possibly TRBD1 (5 bases). Between the trimmed V and J ends, which lost 0 bases and 7 bases, there was a span of 8 bases. Germline V gives CDR1 SGHRS, CDR2 YFSETQ. This CDR3 region has 13 residues.

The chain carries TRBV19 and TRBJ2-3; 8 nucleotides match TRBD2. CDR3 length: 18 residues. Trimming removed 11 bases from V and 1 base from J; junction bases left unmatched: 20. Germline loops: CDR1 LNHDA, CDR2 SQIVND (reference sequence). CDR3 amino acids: CARRTGGDQTSGTDTQYF. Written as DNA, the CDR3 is TGTGCCCGCCGGACGGGGGGCGACCAGACTAGCGGCACAGATACGCAGTATTTT.

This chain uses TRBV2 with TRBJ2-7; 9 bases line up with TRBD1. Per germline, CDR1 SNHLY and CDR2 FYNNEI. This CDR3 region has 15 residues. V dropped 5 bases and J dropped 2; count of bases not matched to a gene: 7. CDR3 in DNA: TGTGCCAGCAGTAACCCCGGACAGGGGACCTACGAGCAGTACTTC. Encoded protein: CASSNPGQGTYEQYF.

For the CDR3, the DNA is TGCAGCGTCACTTTGGGGGCGGGAGGACAGGTAGAGACCCAGTACTTC. It specifies CSVTLGAGGQVETQYF. The chain employs TRBV29-1 and TRBJ2-5; D might be TRBD2 (8 bases). CDR3 size: 16 residues. CDR1 SQVTM and CDR2 ANQGSEA come from the germline V gene. Trimming left V 6 bases short and J 4 bases short, with 24 bases between. Filled out from reference TRBV29-1 and TRBJ2-5, the complete variable domain reads SAVISQKPSRDICQRGTSLTIQCQVDSQVTMMFWYRQQPGQSLTLIATANQGSEATYESGFVIDKFPISRPNLTFSTLTVSNMSPEDSSIYLCSVTLGAGGQVETQYFGPGTRLLVL.

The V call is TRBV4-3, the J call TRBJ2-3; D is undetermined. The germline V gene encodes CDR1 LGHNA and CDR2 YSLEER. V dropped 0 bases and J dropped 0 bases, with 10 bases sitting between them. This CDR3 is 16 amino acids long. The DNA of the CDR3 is TGCGCCAGCAGCCAAGATACTTACACTAGCACAGATACGCAGTATTTT. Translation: CASSQDTYTSTDTQYF.

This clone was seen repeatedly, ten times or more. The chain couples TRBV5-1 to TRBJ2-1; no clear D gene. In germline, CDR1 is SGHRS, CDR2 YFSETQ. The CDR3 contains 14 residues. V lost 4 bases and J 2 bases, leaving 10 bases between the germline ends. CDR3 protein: CASSGSQPYNEQFF. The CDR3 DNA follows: TGCGCCAGCAGCGGTTCTCAACCCTACAATGAGCAGTTCTTC.

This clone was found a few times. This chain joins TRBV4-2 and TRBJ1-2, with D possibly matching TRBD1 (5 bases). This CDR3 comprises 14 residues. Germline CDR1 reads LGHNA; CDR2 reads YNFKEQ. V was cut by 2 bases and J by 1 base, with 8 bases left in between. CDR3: CASSQLDSNYGYTF. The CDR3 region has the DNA TGTGCCAGCAGCCAACTCGACAGTAACTATGGCTACACCTTC.

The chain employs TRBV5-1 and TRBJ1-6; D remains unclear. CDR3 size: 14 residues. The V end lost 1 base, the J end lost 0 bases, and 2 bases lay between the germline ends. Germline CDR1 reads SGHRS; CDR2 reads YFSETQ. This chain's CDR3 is CASSLSSYNSPLHF. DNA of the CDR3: TGCGCCAGCAGCTTGAGCTCCTATAATTCACCCCTCCACTTT.

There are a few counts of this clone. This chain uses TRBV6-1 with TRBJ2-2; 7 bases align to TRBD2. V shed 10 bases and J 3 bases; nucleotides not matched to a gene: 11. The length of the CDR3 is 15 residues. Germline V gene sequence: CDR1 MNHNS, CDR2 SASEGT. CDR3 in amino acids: CATLGGRAYTGELFF. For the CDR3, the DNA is TGTGCCACCTTGGGGGGGAGGGCCTACACCGGGGAGCTGTTTTTT.

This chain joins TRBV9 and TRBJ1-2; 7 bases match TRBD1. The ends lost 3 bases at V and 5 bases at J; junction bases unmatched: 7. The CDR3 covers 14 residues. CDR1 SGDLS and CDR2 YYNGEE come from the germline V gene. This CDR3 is CASSARDSNYGYTF. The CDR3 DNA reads TGTGCCAGCAGCGCCAGGGACAGCAATTATGGCTACACCTTC.

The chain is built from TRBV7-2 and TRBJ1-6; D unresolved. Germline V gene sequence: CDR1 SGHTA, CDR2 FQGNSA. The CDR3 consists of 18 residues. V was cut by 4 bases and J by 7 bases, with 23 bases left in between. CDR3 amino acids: CASSSRFPGVTGNSPLHF. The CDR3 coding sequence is TGTGCCAGCAGCTCTAGGTTCCCCGGGGTCACGGGGAATTCACCCCTCCACTTT.

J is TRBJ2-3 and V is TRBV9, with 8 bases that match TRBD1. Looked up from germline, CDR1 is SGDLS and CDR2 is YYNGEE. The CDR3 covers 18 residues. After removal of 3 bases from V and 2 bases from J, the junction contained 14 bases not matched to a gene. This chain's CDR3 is CASSAHAGTGTFTDTQYF. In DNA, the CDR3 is TGTGCCAGCAGCGCCCACGCCGGGACAGGAACTTTCACAGATACGCAGTATTTT.

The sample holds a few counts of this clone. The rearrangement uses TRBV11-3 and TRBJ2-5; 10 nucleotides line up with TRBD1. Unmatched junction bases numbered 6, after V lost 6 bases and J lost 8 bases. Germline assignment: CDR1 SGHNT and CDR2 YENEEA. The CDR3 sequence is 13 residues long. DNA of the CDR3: TGTGCCAGCAGTCGCGGGACAGGGGATACCCAGTACTTC. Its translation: CASSRGTGDTQYF.

CDR3 nucleotides: TGTGCCAGCAGCCTAAGGGGGGGCACAGATACGCAGTATTTT. Protein product: CASSLRGGTDTQYF. The chain has TRBV7-3 and TRBJ2-3, with D perhaps TRBD1 or TRBD2 (6 bases each). V was shortened by 5 bases and J by 1 base, with 10 bases between the two germline ends. There are 14 residues in the CDR3. Germline CDR1 is SGHTA and CDR2 is FQGTGA.

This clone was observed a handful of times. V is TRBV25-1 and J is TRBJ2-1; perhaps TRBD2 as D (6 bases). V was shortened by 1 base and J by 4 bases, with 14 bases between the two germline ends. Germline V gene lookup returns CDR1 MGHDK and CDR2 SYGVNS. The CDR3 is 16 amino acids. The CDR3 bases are TGTGCCAGCAGTGAATTTGGGACTGGGGCGTACAATGAGCAGTTCTTC. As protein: CASSEFGTGAYNEQFF. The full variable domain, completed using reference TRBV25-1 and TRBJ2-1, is EADIYQTPRYLVIGTGKKITLECSQTMGHDKMYWYQQDPGMELHLIHYSYGVNSTEKGDLSSESTVSRIRTEHFPLTLESARPSHTSQYLCASSEFGTGAYNEQFFGPGTRLTVL.